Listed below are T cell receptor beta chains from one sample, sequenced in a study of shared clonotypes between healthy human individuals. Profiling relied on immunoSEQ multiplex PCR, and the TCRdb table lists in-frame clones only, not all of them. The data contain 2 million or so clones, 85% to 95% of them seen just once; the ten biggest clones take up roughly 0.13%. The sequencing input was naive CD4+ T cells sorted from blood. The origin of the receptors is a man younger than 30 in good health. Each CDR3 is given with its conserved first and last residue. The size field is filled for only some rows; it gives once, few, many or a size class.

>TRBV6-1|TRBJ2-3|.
CASSDQGLATSTDTQYF
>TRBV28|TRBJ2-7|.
CASSGPGGPYEQYF
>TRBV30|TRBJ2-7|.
CASRGTYEQYF
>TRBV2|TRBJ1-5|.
CASADSQPQHF
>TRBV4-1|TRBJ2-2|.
CASSQEPGGVNTGELFF
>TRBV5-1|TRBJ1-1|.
CASSRNRDTEAFF
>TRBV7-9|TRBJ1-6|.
CASSRDYSPLHF
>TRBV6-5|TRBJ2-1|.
CASSYSITSGMGEQFF
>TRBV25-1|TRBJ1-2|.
CASSLLGKTYGYTF
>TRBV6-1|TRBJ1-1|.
CASSADRSNTEAFF
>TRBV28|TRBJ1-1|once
CASKSRDSNTEAFF
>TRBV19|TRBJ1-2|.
CASTGTAPRGGYTF
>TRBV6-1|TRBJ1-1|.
CASSTTGPTEAFF
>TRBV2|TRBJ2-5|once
CASSDQPREQETQYF
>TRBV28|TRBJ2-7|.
CASTRTGARVHEQYF
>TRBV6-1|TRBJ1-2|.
CASSKIEVGKGYTF
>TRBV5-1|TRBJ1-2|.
CASSLVGTEEQGHGYTF
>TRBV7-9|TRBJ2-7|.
CASSSAKTGAEQYF
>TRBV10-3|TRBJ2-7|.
CAISSDGGTYEQYF
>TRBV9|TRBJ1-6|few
CASSEGSQNSPLHF
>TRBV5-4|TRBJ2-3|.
CASSLGADTQYF
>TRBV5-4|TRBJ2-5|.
CASSRDRQETQYF
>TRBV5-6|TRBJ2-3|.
CASSGLAGATDTQYF
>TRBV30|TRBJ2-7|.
CAWSSSLGAYEQYF
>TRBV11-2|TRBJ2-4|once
CASSVRQSLGGNIQYF
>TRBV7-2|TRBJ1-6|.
CASSLVDNSPLHF
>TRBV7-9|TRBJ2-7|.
CASSSGTILREQYF